A selection of T cell receptor beta chains follows, all from one sample in a study of CD8 T cells in ankylosing spondylitis. Each CDR3 protein gets one entry after TCRdb re-called the 5' RACE reads with MiXCR. The table lists about 440,000 distinct CDR3 sequences, 17% of them singletons. The material sequenced was blood, either unsorted or a sorted T cell fraction (not recorded which). The receptors stem from a male donor with ankylosing spondylitis. The CDR3 runs from the conserved cysteine through the conserved F or W. The order of the fields is J gene, V gene, clone size, D gene, CDR3 DNA, CDR3 protein. D genes are given only for firm matches. Size is omitted from some rows. Given values are once, few, many or a class for expanded clones.

TRBJ1-1 | TRBV20-1 | few | - | TGCAGTGCTAGAGTCAAGGGTTCGGGGACTGAAGCTTTCTTT | CSARVKGSGTEAFF
TRBJ1-1 | TRBV18 | - | - | TGTGCCAGCTCACCCCTGGGGGGGCTGGGAAACACTGAAGCTTTCTTT | CASSPLGGLGNTEAFF
TRBJ1-1 | TRBV2 | many | TRBD1 | TGTGCCAGCAGTGAAGGGGGACGACAGGGGCGGACTGAAGCTTTCTTT | CASSEGGRQGRTEAFF
TRBJ2-2 | TRBV6-6 | - | TRBD1 | TGTGCCAGCACCGGGACAGAGACCGGGGAGCTGTTTTTT | CASTGTETGELFF
TRBJ2-1 | TRBV7-3 | few | TRBD2 | TGTGCCAGCAGCTTAAGACTCGCGGGGGACTACCAGCAGTTCTTC | CASSLRLAGDYQQFF
TRBJ2-1 | TRBV5-1 | few | TRBD2 | TGCGCCAGCAGTATAATAGCGGGGGGGCTCAATGAGCAGTTCTTC | CASSIIAGGLNEQFF
TRBJ1-2 | TRBV28 | many | TRBD1 | TGTGCCAGCAGCTCAGACAGGGTTGGTGGCTACACCTTC | CASSSDRVGGYTF
TRBJ1-5 | TRBV29-1 | - | - | TGCAGCTCCCGTCGAGCAGAATGTTATCAGCCCCAGCATTTT | CSSRRAECYQPQHF
TRBJ1-3 | TRBV12-3/TRBV12-4 | many | TRBD1 | TGTGCCAGCAGTTACAGATATCCGGGACAGGGGGCTGGAAACACCATATATTTT | CASSYRYPGQGAGNTIYF
TRBJ2-5 | TRBV25-1 | - | TRBD2 | TGTGCCAGCAGTGGATTACTAGCGGGGGTAGAGACCCAGTACTTC | CASSGLLAGVETQYF
TRBJ2-5 | TRBV20-1 | many | - | TGCAGTGCCACAGGCCCCGGGGAGACCCAGTACTTC | CSATGPGETQYF
TRBJ2-1 | TRBV11-2 | - | TRBD2 | TGTGCCAGCAGCTTAGGTTGGGGTAGCGGGGTCTACAATGAGCAGTTCTTC | CASSLGWGSGVYNEQFF
TRBJ1-1 | TRBV6-4 | few | - | TGTGCCAGCAGTACCCCGACCCTTCACAAGAACACTGAAGCTTTCTTT | CASSTPTLHKNTEAFF
TRBJ2-7 | TRBV12-3/TRBV12-4 | - | - | TGTGCCAGCAGTACCAGGGGATACGAGCAGTACTTC | CASSTRGYEQYF
TRBJ2-3 | TRBV10-3 | - | TRBD1 | TGTGCCATGGCCGGGACAGGGGTGTCAGATACGCAGTATTTT | CAMAGTGVSDTQYF
TRBJ1-2 | TRBV11-2 | few | - | TGTGCCAGCAGCTTTTCCGGAAACTATGGCTACACCTTC | CASSFSGNYGYTF
TRBJ1-1 | TRBV6-6 | - | - | TGTGCCAGCAGTACCTTGACTGGGACTGAAGCTTTCTTT | CASSTLTGTEAFF
TRBJ2-7 | TRBV7-2 | few | - | TGTGCCAGCAGCTTCAAGGGGGGTGTTGAGCAGTACTTC | CASSFKGGVEQYF
TRBJ2-5 | TRBV5-6 | many | - | TGTGCCAGCAGCTTCAGGGGTGAGACCCAGTACTTC | CASSFRGETQYF
TRBJ2-1 | TRBV10-2 | few | - | TGCGCCAGCAGGGGGTCGGAGTCCTCCTACAATGAGCAGTTCTTC | CASRGSESSYNEQFF
TRBJ2-5 | TRBV5-1 | - | TRBD1 | TGCGCCAGCAGCCCGAGGACAGGGGTGTTGCAAGAGACCCAGTACTTC | CASSPRTGVLQETQYF
TRBJ2-3 | TRBV5-1 | few | TRBD1 | TGCGCCAGCAGCTTGGTCGGACAGGGGGGTTCAGATACGCAGTATTTT | CASSLVGQGGSDTQYF
TRBJ2-7 | TRBV30 | few | - | TGTGCCTGGAGTGCGAAGCTCTCCTACGAGCAGTACTTC | CAWSAKLSYEQYF
TRBJ1-5 | TRBV20-1 | - | - | TGCAGTGCTAGAGATGGCGATCAGCCCCAGCATTTT | CSARDGDQPQHF
TRBJ2-7 | TRBV7-9 | few | - | TGTGCCAGCACTAAACGGGGCTACTACGAGCAGTACTTC | CASTKRGYYEQYF
TRBJ2-7 | TRBV6-1 | - | - | TGTGCCAGCAGTGGAGGACAGCTTAGCTCCTACGAGCAGTACTTC | CASSGGQLSSYEQYF